The clone carrying this T cell receptor beta chain was seen a few times. Germline CDR1 and CDR2: SGHRS and YFSETQ. The CDR3 is 15 residues long. V was pared by 3 bases and J by 2 bases, with 5 bases of the junction left unmatched. The data originate from a study of neoadjuvant anti-PD-1 for oral cavity cancer. Time point indicated: after neoadjuvant nivolumab, at surgical resection. Libraries were prepared by immunoSEQ multiplex PCR; TCRdb keeps only in-frame clonotypes and omits some of them. The data contain 9,500 to 15,000 clones, 71% of them singletons. The source is a person between 40 and 79 years old with oral cavity squamous cell carcinoma. Sequenced material: PBMCs, taken after nivolumab (anti-PD-1) treatment. The chain combines TRBV5-1 with TRBJ1-2; the match to TRBD1 covers 9 bases. DNA for the CDR3: TGCGCCAGCAGCTATTCGGGACAGGGAAACTATGGCTACACCTTC. Translated, it gives CASSYSGQGNYGYTF.